Listed below are T cell receptor beta chains from one sample, sequenced in a study of a mutant IDH1 vaccine in newly diagnosed glioma. Produced via immunoSEQ multiplex PCR; TCRdb's table is partial and in-frame only. This repertoire shows more than 80,000 clones, about 80% found once; its top ten account for roughly 6.8%. The material was PBMCs, obtained from a glioma patient treated with radiotherapy, temozolomide or both. The receptors derive from a woman between 45 and 60 years old with glioma. The CDR3 runs from the conserved cysteine through the conserved F or W. A D gene is named only where the DNA matches it firmly. The size entry is marked missing in some rows and otherwise reads once, few, many or a size class.

j_call v_call clone_size d_call cdr3_nt cdr3_aa
TRBJ1-2 TRBV4-1 - - TGCGCCAGCACCATGACTACAGGATCCGGCGATGGCTACACCTTC CASTMTTGSGDGYTF
TRBJ2-7 TRBV9 - - TGTGCCAGCAGCGTAGAGTACAGGGTCTCCTACGAGCAGTACTTC CASSVEYRVSYEQYF
TRBJ1-1 TRBV19 - TRBD1 TGTGCCAGTGATAAACGGACAGGGCCCACTGAAGCTTTCTTT CASDKRTGPTEAFF
TRBJ2-3 TRBV21-1 - - TGTGCCAGCTCAGAGTACACAGATACGCAGTATTTT CASSEYTDTQYF
TRBJ1-5 TRBV11-3 few TRBD1 TGTGCCAGCAGCCGGACAGGGAATCAGCCCCAGCATTTT CASSRTGNQPQHF
TRBJ1-5 TRBV6-1 - TRBD1 TGTGCCAGCAGTGTAGACAGGGGGCGCTTTGGGAGCAATCAGCCCCAGCATTTT CASSVDRGRFGSNQPQHF
TRBJ2-3 TRBV5-1 - - TGCGCCAGCAGCTTGGCGGGGGCGCCCACAGATACGCAGTATTTT CASSLAGAPTDTQYF
TRBJ1-2 TRBV6-4 - - TGTGCCAGCAGTGACTCGGGGGAAACTAACTATGGCTACACCTTC CASSDSGETNYGYTF
TRBJ2-7 TRBV5-1 - - TGCGCCAGCAGCCGGTCCGCCTACGAGCAGTACTTC CASSRSAYEQYF
TRBJ2-1 TRBV2 - - TGTGCCAGCAGCCCTACTCCGGGGAGGAATGAGCAGTTCTTC CASSPTPGRNEQFF
TRBJ1-5 TRBV28 few TRBD1 TGTGCCAGCTGCCCCATATCGCCGGGACAGGGGGTTTGGCAGCCCCAGCATTTT CASCPISPGQGVWQPQHF
TRBJ2-3 TRBV20-1 - - TGCAGTGCTAGAGGTGTCGACCAGTATTTT CSARGVDQYF
TRBJ2-5 TRBV6-1 few - TGTGCCAGCAGTGACCGGCGGGAGACCCAGTACTTC CASSDRRETQYF
TRBJ2-2 TRBV29-1 - - TGCAGCGTTCTCAAAGGGGTAACAGGCGGGGAGCTGTTTTTT CSVLKGVTGGELFF
TRBJ1-4 TRBV27 - - TGTGCCAGCATGTCCACGAATGAAAAACTGTTTTTT CASMSTNEKLFF
TRBJ1-4 TRBV9 - TRBD1 TGTGCCAGCAGCGTTGGACAGGGAGGGAGGGAAAAACTGTTTTTT CASSVGQGGREKLFF
TRBJ1-5 TRBV6-1 - - TGTGCCAGCAGACCGGCCGGCAGCAATCAGCCCCAGCATTTT CASRPAGSNQPQHF
TRBJ1-2 TRBV6-4 once - TGTGCCAGCAGTGTGTGGCCAGGCGGGAACTATGGCTACACCTTC CASSVWPGGNYGYTF
TRBJ1-2 TRBV5-8 - - TGTGCCAGCAGCTTGGTGTTCGGGCGTGTCCACGATGGCTACACCTTC CASSLVFGRVHDGYTF
TRBJ1-2 TRBV5-4 - TRBD1 TGTGCCAGCATTCGACAGGGCCTTAACTATGGCTACACCTTC CASIRQGLNYGYTF
TRBJ1-2 TRBV10-3 - TRBD1 TGTGCCTCACACAGACCGGGACAGGGTGGCTACACCTTC CASHRPGQGGYTF
TRBJ2-5 TRBV19 - - TGTGCCAGTAGTACCGGACCAGCGGAGACCCAGTACTTC CASSTGPAETQYF
TRBJ2-5 TRBV11-2 - TRBD2 TGTGCCAGCAGCTTAGGGGGGGGAGAGACCCAGTACTTC CASSLGGGETQYF
TRBJ1-3 TRBV5-4 - - TGTGCCAGCAGTTTGGCCCTGGGGCCTGGAAACACCATATATTTT CASSLALGPGNTIYF
TRBJ1-4 TRBV7-9 - - TGTGCCAGCAGCTTAGTAGACGGCCCTCCAACTAATGAAAAACTGTTTTTT CASSLVDGPPTNEKLFF
TRBJ1-5 TRBV5-4 once - TGTGCCAGCAGCTTGGGTTCGGGGCCCCAGCATTTT CASSLGSGPQHF
TRBJ1-1 TRBV9 - TRBD1 TGTGCCAGCAGCGTAGAAGGGGGCTATGGAAACACTGAAGCTTTCTTT CASSVEGGYGNTEAFF
TRBJ1-1 TRBV19 - TRBD1 TGTGCCAGTAGTGTCAACAGGGGGCACACTGAAGCTTTCTTT CASSVNRGHTEAFF
TRBJ2-7 TRBV25-1 - TRBD1 TGTGCCAGCGCCTCCGGGACAGGGGCCGAGCAGTACTTC CASASGTGAEQYF
TRBJ2-1 TRBV19 once - TGTGCCAGTAGTGCAAACAGGGTTCCCTACAATGAGCAGTTCTTC CASSANRVPYNEQFF
TRBJ1-6 TRBV7-3 - - TGTGCCAGCAGCTTAACCGCAGGGGTTAATTCACCCCTCCACTTT CASSLTAGVNSPLHF
TRBJ1-1 TRBV7-9 - - TGTGCCAGCAGACCAGACGGCACTGAAGCTTTCTTT CASRPDGTEAFF
TRBJ1-2 TRBV7-6 - TRBD1 TGTGCCAGCAGCCAAGCCGACAGGGGAAAAGATGGCTACACCTTC CASSQADRGKDGYTF
TRBJ2-2 TRBV11-2 - - TGTGCCAGCAGCCAGGGACCCGGGGAGCTGTTTTTT CASSQGPGELFF
TRBJ2-2 TRBV11-2 few - TGTGCCAGCAGCTTGTTACAGGGAGGGAACGGGGAGCTGTTTTTT CASSLLQGGNGELFF
TRBJ2-1 TRBV6-5 - - TGTGCCAGCAGCAACCGAAGGGGGGGGTACAATGAGCAGTTCTTC CASSNRRGGYNEQFF
TRBJ1-4 TRBV19 - - TGTGCCAGTAGTATAGGGAGGACAACTAATGAAAAACTGTTTTTT CASSIGRTTNEKLFF
TRBJ2-4 TRBV7-3 - TRBD2 TGTGCCAGCAGCTTTCGCGGGGGGGCTAACATTCAGTACTTC CASSFRGGANIQYF
TRBJ2-1 TRBV7-2 - TRBD1 TGTGCCAGCAGCTTGGGACAGGTGGGGTTCTTC CASSLGQVGFF
TRBJ1-5 TRBV5-6 - TRBD1 TGTGCCAGCAGCTCAAGGGCCAGGGGGTATAATCAGCCCCAGCATTTT CASSSRARGYNQPQHF
TRBJ2-6 TRBV4-2 - - TGTGCCAGCAGCCAAGAGGCGAGTACCGGGGCCAACGTCCTGACTTTC CASSQEASTGANVLTF
TRBJ1-1 TRBV5-6 - - TGTGCCAGCAGCCCTCTTCCGGCGAGCACTGAAGCTTTCTTT CASSPLPASTEAFF
TRBJ2-3 TRBV15 - TRBD1 TGTGCCACCAGCAGAGGGGACAGGGGGCGGGGAGATACGCAGTATTTT CATSRGDRGRGDTQYF
TRBJ2-2 TRBV6-5 - - TGTGCCAGCAAACGGGAAACCGGGGAGCTGTTTTTT CASKRETGELFF
TRBJ1-5 TRBV7-9 - TRBD1 TGTGCCAGCCAACGGACAGGGGGGTACGCTGGAAATCAGCCCCAGCATTTT CASQRTGGYAGNQPQHF
TRBJ1-2 TRBV5-4 - TRBD1 TGTGCCAGCAACTCCGGGACAGGGAGCGGCTACACCTTC CASNSGTGSGYTF
TRBJ1-1 TRBV4-2 - - TGTGCCAGCAGCCAAGGGGGGTTCACTGAAGCTTTCTTT CASSQGGFTEAFF
TRBJ2-7 TRBV6-1 - - TGTGCCAGCAGTGAAAGGCCTCAGCCCAGCTACGAGCAGTACTTC CASSERPQPSYEQYF
TRBJ1-5 TRBV27 - - TGTGCCAGCAGCGCAAGTGGGGCAGGCGGTTCGGGCCAGCCCCAGCATTTT CASSASGAGGSGQPQHF
TRBJ1-1 TRBV5-1 once - TGCGCCAGCAGCTTGGAGGGACACCCGAACACTGAAGCTTTCTTT CASSLEGHPNTEAFF
TRBJ2-5 TRBV5-4 - TRBD2 TGTGCCAGCAGCTTTGGCGGGGGGAAAGAGACCCAGTACTTC CASSFGGGKETQYF
TRBJ1-2 TRBV5-5 - TRBD1 TGTGCCAGCAGTCCCGGGACAGGGGACTATGGCTACACCTTC CASSPGTGDYGYTF
TRBJ2-7 TRBV5-8 once - TGTGCCAGCAGCTCAAGACCCATAATCTACGAGCAGTACTTC CASSSRPIIYEQYF
TRBJ2-2 TRBV9 - - TGTGCCAGCAGCCTAGGACCCGACGGAGGGGAGCTGTTTTTT CASSLGPDGGELFF
TRBJ2-7 TRBV6-1 - - TGTGCCAGCAGTGGGACAACAGGGCCGGGGGAGCAGTACTTC CASSGTTGPGEQYF
TRBJ1-2 TRBV27 once - TGTGCCAGCAGTTCGAACACCCTCCCGACAGATGGCTACACCTTC CASSSNTLPTDGYTF
TRBJ2-2 TRBV20-1 - - TGCAGTGCTACAGGAACCGGGGAGCTGTTTTTT CSATGTGELFF